The rows below give T cell receptor beta chains drawn from one sample of a study of vaccination effects on CD4 cells after COVID-19. Repertoires were generated with immunoSEQ multiplex PCR, while TCRdb's copy carries only in-frame clones and drops some. The sample contains about 24,000 clones, 55% to 75% of which appear only once. These TCRs are of unknown antigen specificity. This material consisted of CD4+ T cells from PBMCs cultured with HCoV-OC43 spike peptides, taken before COVID-19 vaccination. These receptors were taken from a human donor who received a COVID-19 vaccine. The CDR3 runs from the conserved cysteine through the conserved F or W. The order of the fields is V gene, clone size, J gene, D gene, CDR3 DNA, CDR3 protein. A D gene is named only where the DNA matches it firmly. The size of a clone is reported for some rows only, either as once, few or many, or as a class for expanded clones.

v_call: TRBV12-3/TRBV12-4
clone_size: NA
j_call: TRBJ1-2
d_call: NA
cdr3_nt: TGTGCCAGCAGTTTGGAGGGGAAGGATGGCTACACCTTC
cdr3_aa: CASSLEGKDGYTF

v_call: TRBV19
clone_size: NA
j_call: TRBJ2-2
d_call: NA
cdr3_nt: TGTGCCAGTTCCCCCGGGAAGGTCTCCGGGGAGCTGTTTTTT
cdr3_aa: CASSPGKVSGELFF

v_call: TRBV5-4
clone_size: NA
j_call: TRBJ1-4
d_call: NA
cdr3_nt: TGTGCCAGCAGCGCGCAGGGGAGGAGTGAAAAACTGTTTTTT
cdr3_aa: CASSAQGRSEKLFF

v_call: TRBV6-5
clone_size: NA
j_call: TRBJ2-7
d_call: TRBD2
cdr3_nt: TGTGCCAGCACCCGACTAGCGGGGAATTACGAGCAGTACTTC
cdr3_aa: CASTRLAGNYEQYF

v_call: TRBV7-9
clone_size: NA
j_call: TRBJ2-3
d_call: NA
cdr3_nt: TGTGCCAGCAGCAGAGTGAGGGACACGACCACAGATACGCAGTATTTT
cdr3_aa: CASSRVRDTTTDTQYF

v_call: TRBV6-5
clone_size: few
j_call: TRBJ1-1
d_call: NA
cdr3_nt: TGTGCCAGCAGTACGTCACCTGAAGCTTTCTTT
cdr3_aa: CASSTSPEAFF

v_call: TRBV15
clone_size: few
j_call: TRBJ2-1
d_call: NA
cdr3_nt: TGTGCCACCGGCTGGCACTCCTACAATGAGCAGTTCTTC
cdr3_aa: CATGWHSYNEQFF

v_call: TRBV11-3
clone_size: NA
j_call: TRBJ2-1
d_call: NA
cdr3_nt: TGTGCCAGCAGCTTGGACGGGGTGTTGGGGAATGAGCAGTTCTTC
cdr3_aa: CASSLDGVLGNEQFF

v_call: TRBV28
clone_size: NA
j_call: TRBJ1-1
d_call: TRBD1
cdr3_nt: TGTGCCAGCAGGCCAGGGGGAAGTACTGAAGCTTTCTTT
cdr3_aa: CASRPGGSTEAFF

v_call: TRBV5-1
clone_size: NA
j_call: TRBJ2-2
d_call: NA
cdr3_nt: TGCGCCAGCAGCTTCCGGGTCCAGAACACCGGGGAGCTGTTTTTT
cdr3_aa: CASSFRVQNTGELFF

v_call: TRBV6-5
clone_size: NA
j_call: TRBJ1-2
d_call: TRBD1
cdr3_nt: TGTGCCAGCAGCCCAACAGGGGGGAACTATGGCTACACCTTC
cdr3_aa: CASSPTGGNYGYTF

v_call: TRBV10-3
clone_size: medium-sized
j_call: TRBJ1-1
d_call: TRBD1
cdr3_nt: TGTGCCATCAGTGAGTCGGGGACAGCAAACACTGAAGCTTTCTTT
cdr3_aa: CAISESGTANTEAFF

v_call: TRBV6-4
clone_size: NA
j_call: TRBJ2-3
d_call: TRBD2
cdr3_nt: TGTGCCAGCAGTGCCGGACTAGAGGCAGATACGCAGTATTTT
cdr3_aa: CASSAGLEADTQYF

v_call: TRBV11-2
clone_size: NA
j_call: TRBJ2-2
d_call: TRBD1
cdr3_nt: TGTGCCAGCAGCTTAGTCGGGACGACAGGGAAGCTGTTTTTT
cdr3_aa: CASSLVGTTGKLFF

v_call: TRBV10-1
clone_size: NA
j_call: TRBJ1-1
d_call: NA
cdr3_nt: TGCGCCAGTTCGGAAGGATGGAACACTGAAGCTTTCTTT
cdr3_aa: CASSEGWNTEAFF

v_call: TRBV7-9
clone_size: NA
j_call: TRBJ1-1
d_call: NA
cdr3_nt: TGTGCCAGCAGCTTATCGGGGGTGGGTGAAGCTTTCTTT
cdr3_aa: CASSLSGVGEAFF

v_call: TRBV5-4
clone_size: few
j_call: TRBJ1-2
d_call: TRBD1
cdr3_nt: TGTGCCAGCAGCCCCCCTCGGGGCACAGGGGAGCATGGCTACACCTTC
cdr3_aa: CASSPPRGTGEHGYTF

v_call: TRBV7-8
clone_size: NA
j_call: TRBJ1-4
d_call: TRBD1
cdr3_nt: TGTGCCAGCAGCTTAGAACCGGGACAGGGAGATGAAAAACTGTTTTTT
cdr3_aa: CASSLEPGQGDEKLFF

v_call: TRBV3-1/TRBV3-2
clone_size: NA
j_call: TRBJ2-7
d_call: NA
cdr3_nt: TGTGCCAGCAGCCAAGTAAGGTCACGGGAGCAGTACTTC
cdr3_aa: CASSQVRSREQYF

v_call: TRBV10-3
clone_size: NA
j_call: TRBJ2-1
d_call: NA
cdr3_nt: TGTGCGGCCGGGACTGCATACAATGAGCAGTTCTTC
cdr3_aa: CAAGTAYNEQFF

v_call: TRBV28
clone_size: few
j_call: TRBJ1-6
d_call: NA
cdr3_nt: TGTGCCAGCAGGGTCTACGGGGCCCTTTCACCCCTCCACTTT
cdr3_aa: CASRVYGALSPLHF

v_call: TRBV7-9
clone_size: NA
j_call: TRBJ2-3
d_call: TRBD2
cdr3_nt: TGTGCCAGCAGCCCCCCGCGGGGGAAAAGGGCGCAGTATTTT
cdr3_aa: CASSPPRGKRAQYF

v_call: TRBV5-4
clone_size: NA
j_call: TRBJ2-2
d_call: TRBD2
cdr3_nt: TGTGCCAGCAGCTTAGAAGCCTCTAGCGGATACACCGGGGAGCTGTTTTTT
cdr3_aa: CASSLEASSGYTGELFF

v_call: TRBV11-2
clone_size: NA
j_call: TRBJ2-5
d_call: NA
cdr3_nt: TGTGCCAGCAGCTTAGGAGTGTTGGAGTCCCAAGAGACCCAGTACTTC
cdr3_aa: CASSLGVLESQETQYF

v_call: TRBV14
clone_size: NA
j_call: TRBJ1-4
d_call: NA
cdr3_nt: TGTGCCAGCAGGGCTAATGAAAAACTGTTTTTT
cdr3_aa: CASRANEKLFF

v_call: TRBV13
clone_size: NA
j_call: TRBJ1-1
d_call: NA
cdr3_nt: TGTGCCAGCGGGACATTGAACACTGAAGCTTTCTTT
cdr3_aa: CASGTLNTEAFF

v_call: TRBV6-6
clone_size: NA
j_call: TRBJ1-6
d_call: NA
cdr3_nt: TGTGCCAGCAGTTACTCCCCCTCTCTGGGTTCACCCCTCCACTTT
cdr3_aa: CASSYSPSLGSPLHF

v_call: TRBV9
clone_size: NA
j_call: TRBJ2-2
d_call: NA
cdr3_nt: TGTGCCAGCAGCCCCGATGGCGGGACGAACACCGGGGAGCTGTTTTTT
cdr3_aa: CASSPDGGTNTGELFF

v_call: TRBV7-9
clone_size: few
j_call: TRBJ1-2
d_call: NA
cdr3_nt: TGTGCCAGCAGCTTAGGACAGACTAACTATGGCTACACCTTC
cdr3_aa: CASSLGQTNYGYTF

v_call: TRBV2
clone_size: few
j_call: TRBJ2-4
d_call: NA
cdr3_nt: TGTGCCAATGGGCAGGGGGGCATTCAGTACTTC
cdr3_aa: CANGQGGIQYF

v_call: TRBV3-1/TRBV3-2
clone_size: NA
j_call: TRBJ1-1
d_call: TRBD1
cdr3_nt: TGTGCCAGCAGCCAAGATATGGGGACAGGGCCCAAAGCTTTCTTT
cdr3_aa: CASSQDMGTGPKAFF

v_call: TRBV9
clone_size: NA
j_call: TRBJ2-7
d_call: TRBD2
cdr3_nt: TGTGCCAGCAGCGTCGGTTCCGGGACTAGCGGGACTGGCTACGAGCAGTACTTC
cdr3_aa: CASSVGSGTSGTGYEQYF

v_call: TRBV4-1
clone_size: few
j_call: TRBJ2-2
d_call: TRBD1
cdr3_nt: TGCGCCAGCAGTCCCGGGACAGGGGACACCGGGGAGCTGTTTTTT
cdr3_aa: CASSPGTGDTGELFF

v_call: TRBV27
clone_size: NA
j_call: TRBJ1-2
d_call: NA
cdr3_nt: TGTGCCAGCAGTCCTACGTTAAGGGATGGCTACACCTTC
cdr3_aa: CASSPTLRDGYTF

v_call: TRBV2
clone_size: NA
j_call: TRBJ1-2
d_call: NA
cdr3_nt: TGTGCCAGCAGAACTGAGATGGGCGGCTACACCTTC
cdr3_aa: CASRTEMGGYTF

v_call: TRBV5-6
clone_size: NA
j_call: TRBJ2-6
d_call: NA
cdr3_nt: TGTGCCAGCAGCTTTTTCCGGGTCTCTGGGGCCAACGTCCTGACTTTC
cdr3_aa: CASSFFRVSGANVLTF

v_call: TRBV19
clone_size: NA
j_call: TRBJ1-3
d_call: NA
cdr3_nt: TGTGCCAGTGGGGACGATCGGAATCGGCTTGGTGGAAACACCATATATTTT
cdr3_aa: CASGDDRNRLGGNTIYF

v_call: TRBV11-1
clone_size: NA
j_call: TRBJ2-7
d_call: TRBD1
cdr3_nt: TGTGCCAGCAGCTTCTCCAGGGGGTTACGCGAGCAGTACTTC
cdr3_aa: CASSFSRGLREQYF

v_call: TRBV24-1
clone_size: NA
j_call: TRBJ2-5
d_call: NA
cdr3_nt: TGTGCCACCAGTATAGGACAGCAACACGAGGAGACCCAGTACTTC
cdr3_aa: CATSIGQQHEETQYF